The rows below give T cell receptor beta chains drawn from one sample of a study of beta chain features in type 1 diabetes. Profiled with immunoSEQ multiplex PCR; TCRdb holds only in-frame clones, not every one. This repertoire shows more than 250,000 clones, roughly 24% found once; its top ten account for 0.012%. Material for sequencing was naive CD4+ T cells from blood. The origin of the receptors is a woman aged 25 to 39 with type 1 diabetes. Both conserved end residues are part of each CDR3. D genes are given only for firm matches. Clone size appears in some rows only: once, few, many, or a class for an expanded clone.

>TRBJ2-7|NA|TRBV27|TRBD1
CASSFGDRGRVQYF
TGTGCCAGCAGTTTTGGGGACAGGGGTAGAGTGCAGTACTTC
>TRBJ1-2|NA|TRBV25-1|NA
CASSASAGEGYGYTF
TGTGCCAGCAGTGCGTCGGCAGGGGAAGGCTATGGCTACACCTTC
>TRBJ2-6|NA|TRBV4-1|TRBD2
CASSQEGLAGVRGANVLTF
TGCGCCAGCAGCCAAGAAGGCCTAGCGGGAGTGAGAGGGGCCAACGTCCTGACTTTC
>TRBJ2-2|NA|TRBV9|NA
CASTRQAGNTGELFF
TGTGCCAGCACCCGACAGGCGGGGAACACCGGGGAGCTGTTTTTT
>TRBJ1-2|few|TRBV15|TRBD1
CATSREGTGYGYTF
TGTGCCACCAGCAGAGAAGGGACAGGCTATGGCTACACCTTC
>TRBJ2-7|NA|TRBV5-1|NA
CASRRDTYEQYF
TGCGCCAGCAGAAGGGACACCTACGAGCAGTACTTC
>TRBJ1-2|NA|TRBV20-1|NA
CSAGEEVGYTF
TGCAGTGCCGGGGAGGAGGTCGGCTACACCTTC
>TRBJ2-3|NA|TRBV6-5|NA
CASSYRRGGTDTQYF
TGTGCCAGCAGTTACCGGAGAGGCGGCACAGATACGCAGTATTTT
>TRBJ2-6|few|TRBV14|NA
CASSQLGSGGANVLTF
TGTGCCAGCAGCCAACTCGGATCGGGTGGGGCCAACGTCCTGACTTTC
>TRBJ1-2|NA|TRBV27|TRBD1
CASSLRDSHYGYTF
TGTGCCAGCAGTTTAAGGGACAGCCACTATGGCTACACCTTC
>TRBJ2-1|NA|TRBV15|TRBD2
CATSDWTSGYNEQFF
TGTGCCACCAGCGACTGGACTAGCGGGTACAATGAGCAGTTCTTC
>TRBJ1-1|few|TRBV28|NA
CASSGGQHTEAFF
TGTGCCAGCAGCGGCGGACAGCACACTGAAGCTTTCTTT
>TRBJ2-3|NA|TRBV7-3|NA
CASSFTVGGTQYF
TGTGCCAGCAGCTTCACGGTCGGAGGCACGCAGTATTTT
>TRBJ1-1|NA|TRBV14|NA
CASSQEHTTGLAFF
TGTGCCAGCAGCCAAGAACACACAACAGGCTTAGCTTTCTTT
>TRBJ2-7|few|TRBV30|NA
CAWSVRTTITREQYF
TGTGCCTGGAGTGTCAGGACTACCATTACCCGCGAGCAGTACTTC
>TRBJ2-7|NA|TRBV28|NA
CASSLGDFLPHEQYF
TGTGCCAGCAGTTTAGGGGACTTCCTCCCCCACGAGCAGTACTTC
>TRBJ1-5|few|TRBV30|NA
CAWSTTGNQPQHF
TGTGCCTGGAGTACAACAGGGAATCAGCCCCAGCATTTT
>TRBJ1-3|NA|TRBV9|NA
CASSGRLSGNTIYF
TGTGCCAGCAGCGGCCGGTTGTCTGGAAACACCATATATTTT
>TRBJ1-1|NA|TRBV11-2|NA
CASSLADTAFF
TGTGCCAGCAGCCTAGCCGACACGGCTTTCTTT
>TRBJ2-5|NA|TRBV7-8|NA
CASSLAEPDQETQYF
TGTGCCAGCAGCTTAGCAGAACCGGACCAAGAGACCCAGTACTTC
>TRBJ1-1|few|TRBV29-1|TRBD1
CSFRGAEAFF
TGCAGCTTCAGGGGGGCTGAAGCTTTCTTT
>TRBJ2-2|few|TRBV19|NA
CASRQTYTGELFF
TGTGCCAGCAGACAGACTTACACCGGGGAGCTGTTTTTT
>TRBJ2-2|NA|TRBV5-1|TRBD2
CASSFTSGSLELFF
TGCGCCAGCAGCTTTACTAGCGGGAGTTTGGAGCTGTTTTTT
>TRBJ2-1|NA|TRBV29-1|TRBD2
CSVEDGLAGGYNEQFF
TGCAGCGTTGAAGACGGTCTAGCGGGAGGGTACAATGAGCAGTTCTTC
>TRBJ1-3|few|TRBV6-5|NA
CASSEVGSGNTIYF
TGTGCCAGCAGTGAAGTCGGTTCTGGAAACACCATATATTTT
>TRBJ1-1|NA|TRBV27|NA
CASSFQGDPVQEAFF
TGTGCCAGCAGTTTCCAGGGTGATCCAGTCCAGGAAGCTTTCTTT
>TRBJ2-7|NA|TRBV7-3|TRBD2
CASSLTGLGSSGSSDYEQYF
TGTGCCAGCAGCTTAACGGGGCTAGGCTCTAGCGGGAGTTCTGATTACGAGCAGTACTTC